This TCR beta chain was observed in a study of technical replicates of blood from a few donors. Some clones are missing from TCRdb's copy, which holds only in-frame ones; the method was immunoSEQ multiplex PCR. This sample carries approximately 70,000 clones, roughly nine tenths of them seen once, and the ten largest clones take 4.5% to 5%. This clone was observed once. Trimming took off 8 bases at V and 0 bases at J, with 9 bases between the two ends. Germline CDR1 MNHNS, CDR2 SASEGT. This CDR3 is built from 13 residues. The sequence was obtained from a human donor in good health. Some clones in this sample may be carry-over from other donors' samples. The sequenced sample consisted of PBMCs. The chain has TRBV6-1 and TRBJ2-3; D may be TRBD1 (6 bases). The CDR3 is CASEGDSTDTQYF. CDR3 DNA: TGTGCCAGCGAGGGGGATAGCACAGATACGCAGTATTTT.